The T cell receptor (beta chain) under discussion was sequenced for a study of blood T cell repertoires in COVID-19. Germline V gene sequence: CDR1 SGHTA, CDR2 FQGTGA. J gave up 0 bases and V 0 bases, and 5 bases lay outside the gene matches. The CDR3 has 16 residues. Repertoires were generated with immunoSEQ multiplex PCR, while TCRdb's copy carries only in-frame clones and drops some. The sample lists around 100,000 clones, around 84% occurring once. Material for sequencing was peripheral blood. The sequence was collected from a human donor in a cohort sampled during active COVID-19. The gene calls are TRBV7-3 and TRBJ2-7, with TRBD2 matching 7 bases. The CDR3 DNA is TGTGCCAGCAGCTTAACTGGGTCGGGGGGCTCCTACGAGCAGTACTTC. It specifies CASSLTGSGGSYEQYF. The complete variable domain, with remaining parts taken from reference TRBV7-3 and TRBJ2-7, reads GAGVSQTPSNKVTEKGKYVELRCDPISGHTALYWYRQSLGQGPEFLIYFQGTGAADDSGLPNDRFFAVRPEGSVSTLKIQRTERGDSAVYLCASSLTGSGGSYEQYFGPGTRLTVT.